A single T cell receptor beta chain is shown here with its context. Antigen: not known. The data derive from a study of OX40 agonist ivuxolimab in advanced cancers. Overall study results and limits: Normalized T-cell clonal expansion was also low in a subset of nonresponders. Doses of 0.1 to 3.0 mg/kg were accompanied by clonal expansion of CD4+ and CD8+ blood T cells by week 6.

The V gene end was trimmed by 5 bases and the J gene end by 8 bases; junction bases not matched to a gene: 20. The CDR3 contains 17 residues. Germline CDR1 LNHDA, CDR2 SQIVND (reference sequence). The repertoire was sequenced with immunoSEQ multiplex PCR; TCRdb's copy has only in-frame clones and lacks some. The sample has 57,000 or so clones, roughly 93% seen once. The clonotype comes from an adult with an advanced solid tumor such as melanoma, head and neck, liver or kidney cancer. This specimen consisted of CD4+ or CD8+ T cells sorted from blood, obtained in a trial of the OX40 agonist ivuxolimab. V gene TRBV19 combines with J gene TRBJ1-2, with 7 bases lining up with TRBD1. The DNA of the CDR3 is TGTGCCAGTAGTGACTTCACGGTAGGACAGGTTCGAGGGGGCTACACCTTC. Its protein product is CASSDFTVGQVRGGYTF.